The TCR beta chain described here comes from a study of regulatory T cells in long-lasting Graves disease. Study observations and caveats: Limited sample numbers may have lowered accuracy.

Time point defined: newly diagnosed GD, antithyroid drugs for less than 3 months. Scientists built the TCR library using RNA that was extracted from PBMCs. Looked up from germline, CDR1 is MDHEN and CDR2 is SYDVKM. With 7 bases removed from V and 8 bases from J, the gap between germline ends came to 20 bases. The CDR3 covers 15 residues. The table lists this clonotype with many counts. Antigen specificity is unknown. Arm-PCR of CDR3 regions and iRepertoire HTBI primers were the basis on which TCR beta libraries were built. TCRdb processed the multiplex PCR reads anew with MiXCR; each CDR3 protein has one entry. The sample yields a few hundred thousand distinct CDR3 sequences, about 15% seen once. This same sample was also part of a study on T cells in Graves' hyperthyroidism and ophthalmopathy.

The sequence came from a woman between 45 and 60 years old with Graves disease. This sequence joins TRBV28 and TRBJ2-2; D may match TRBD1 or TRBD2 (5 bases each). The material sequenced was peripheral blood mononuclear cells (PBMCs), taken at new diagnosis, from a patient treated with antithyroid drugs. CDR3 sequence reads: CASTPGQIKRGELFF. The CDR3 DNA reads TGTGCCAGCACTCCGGGGCAGATTAAGAGAGGGGAGCTGTTTTTT.